This T cell receptor (beta chain) was sequenced in a study of shared clonotypes between healthy human individuals (TCRdb year 2020). About the study as a whole: The cohort comprised a couple of women and a few men aged 18 to 49 years. Per donor, three plates each were used for CD4 naive and CD4 memory, two for CD8 naive, and one for CD8 memory. To estimate repertoire size and how much clonotypes are shared between individuals, the study performed deep sequencing of blood TCR repertoires from a few healthy adults. To increase sequencing depth and limit assay-specific biases, different laboratories used diverse techniques to prepare libraries and sequence TCR repertoires. Per donor, leukapheresis produced somewhere between about 0.85 and 8.9 billion PBMCs.

Here is what the overall study found, with its caveats: Sampling was restricted to blood, and TCR repertoires in tissues likely differ from the TCR repertoires found in blood. The genetic and exposure-history diversity represented was limited by the small number of donors. Higher generation probabilities were observed for clonotypes shared by all four sorted-subset donors than for non-shared clonotypes. Larger estimated clonotype richness was generally found for naive subsets than for memory subsets. Pairwise subsampling indicated that sequencing depth was expected to affect the degree of clonotype sharing among donors. When a handful of donors were compared, the shared fraction of clonotypes was about 5% for naive CD4, less than 4% for naive CD8, 2% to 2.5% for memory CD4, and roughly 0.43% for memory CD8. Even with the large sequencing depth, rarefaction of the sorted-subset datasets indicated that sequencing was incomplete.

This clone was observed once. Its antigen specificity is not known. Base quality data are lacking; no much larger clone is found one base away. The donors were healthy, HIV-negative adults with no recently reported acute infections or vaccinations. Only Caucasian adults living in Nashville, Tennessee, USA were represented among the donors. The CD8 memory samples were a combination of magnetically selected CD45RO+ cells and CCR7-negative CD45RA+ effector memory (TemRA) cells. After blood collection by leukapheresis, PBMCs were isolated using Ficoll-Histopaque density gradient centrifugation and then cryopreserved in the vapor phase of liquid nitrogen. Purity and quantity of every magnetically sorted T cell population were checked by analytical flow cytometry. Each sorted fraction had its genomic DNA isolated and then quantified by UV absorbance on a Nanodrop 2000c. CDR1 and CDR2 are read off the germline V gene as MDHEN and SYDVKM. V drops 6 bases and J drops 1 base, leaving 10 bases in between. From its cysteine to its phenylalanine, the CDR3 spans 15 amino acids. Just the 45-base CDR3 DNA is kept, in frame starting at base 1.

Using the deep immunoSEQ assay, TCR CDR3 regions were amplified from genomic DNA by multiplex PCR. Extracted genomic DNA from each cell subset was distributed evenly across all wells of several immunoSEQ 96-well plates, and each plate was treated as a replicate. For sorted subsets, approximately 190 ng of genomic DNA, equivalent to around 31,000 T cell genomes, went into each replicate PCR. Purified libraries were measured with a Qubit 3.0 fluorometer, size-checked on a Bioanalyzer 2100, and measured again with the KAPA Library Quantification kit. Every immunoSEQ 96-well plate was sequenced on a separate single-read 150-cycle Illumina NextSeq 550 flow cell. As for the original processing: Because the immunoSEQ output included only junctional sequences and no quality scores, the filtering could not be the same as the filtering used for full-length reads. Sequences were annotated with PyIR, a Python wrapper for IgBLAST v1.9, using IMGT germline references to assign V/J genes and CDR3. Reads were filtered out if the reads had weak V/J assignments (E-value above 1e-6), no CDR3, stop codons, out-of-frame junctions, or ambiguous translated residues. V3J clonotypes were defined as sequences sharing an identical inferred V gene, J gene, and CDR3 amino acid sequence. Percentage overlap between repertoires was calculated by dividing the number of shared unique clonotypes by the size of the smaller repertoire. RTK rarefaction, the Chao1 estimator, and Recon v2.1 estimates of unobserved clonotypes were used to assess repertoire richness. For all TCRbeta clonotypes obtained by the gDNA method from a few donors, generation probabilities were computed with OLGA. The immuneACCESS repertoire file appears here via TCRdb, limited to in-frame rearrangements. These files lack a portion of the clones; in checked studies, under half of the deficit traces to unresolved V genes, and the cause of the others is not known. V and J calls and clone size are given by that table; D and trimming were obtained from the DNA. This sample is represented by around 690,000 clones; about 90% of them were singletons. The ten largest clones capture approximately 35% of the sample.

The chain couples TRBV28 to TRBJ2-6; the best D guess is TRBD1, with 5 bases matching. Sequenced material: memory CD8+ T cells from PBMCs. What the cell subset or site label conveys for this sample: CD45RO+ cells pooled with CCR7-negative TemRA cells. The receptor's source is a man between 18 and 35 years old in good health. Some clones in this sample may be carry-over from other donors' samples. Read as DNA, the sequence is TGTGCCAGCAGCTTGACAGCTTCTGGGGCCAACGTCCTGACTTTC. This yields the protein CASSLTASGANVLTF.